What follows is one T cell receptor beta chain and its context. The antigen remains unidentified. Researchers ran the PCR with 60 Vbeta and 13 Jbeta primers. Sequencing was performed with immunoSEQ multiplex PCR; in TCRdb, only in-frame clones are kept and a portion is missing. In the table there are roughly 170,000 clones, around 86% of which are singletons. This sample was included in a study of cytomegalovirus exposure and HLA in healthy donors. Study-wide findings and caveats: Reportedly, HLA-A and HLA-B alleles of most subjects were accurately predicted from TCR beta. Analysis was performed later, and it showed HLA-associated TCR beta chains to be more clonally expanded than equally common others.

With V trimmed by 3 bases and J by 2 bases, 13 bases remained unmatched. In germline, CDR1 is SGHDT, CDR2 YYEEEE. This CDR3 is built from 19 residues. The clonotype comes from a man between 50 and 59 years old in good health and CMV-seronegative. The V call is TRBV5-6, the J call TRBJ2-7; 14 nucleotides line up with TRBD2. Sequenced material: PBMCs. The CDR3 protein is CASSSRAGTSGSRTYEQYF. The CDR3 DNA sequence: TGTGCCAGCAGCTCACGGGCCGGGACTAGCGGGAGTCGGACCTACGAGCAGTACTTC.